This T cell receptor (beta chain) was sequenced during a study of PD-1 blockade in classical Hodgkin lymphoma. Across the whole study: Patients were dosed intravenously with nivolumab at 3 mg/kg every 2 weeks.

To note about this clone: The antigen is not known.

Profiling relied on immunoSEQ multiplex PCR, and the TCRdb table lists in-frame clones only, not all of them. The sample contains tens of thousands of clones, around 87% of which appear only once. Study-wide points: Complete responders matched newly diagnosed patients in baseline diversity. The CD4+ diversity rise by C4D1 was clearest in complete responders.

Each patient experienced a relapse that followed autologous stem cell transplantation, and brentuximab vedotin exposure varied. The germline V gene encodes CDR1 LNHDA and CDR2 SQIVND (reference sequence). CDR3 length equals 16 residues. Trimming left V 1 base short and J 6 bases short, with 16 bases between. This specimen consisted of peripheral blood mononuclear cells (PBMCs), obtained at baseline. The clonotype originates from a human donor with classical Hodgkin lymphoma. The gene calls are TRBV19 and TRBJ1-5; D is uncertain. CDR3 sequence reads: CASSIGGPQSGQPQHF. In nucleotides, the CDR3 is TGTGCCAGTAGTATAGGCGGTCCGCAGTCCGGTCAGCCCCAGCATTTT.